This T cell receptor (beta chain) originates from a study of circulating and synovial CD4+ cells in juvenile arthritis. Whole-study findings and limits: Diversity here was lower than in bulk blood CD4 cells. Circulating pathogenic-like and bulk T cells looked alike by Vbeta family usage. T cell genome counts differed by at least an order of magnitude between CPL and CD4 samples. Deeper sequencing increased measured overlap with synovial clonotypes.

The germline V and J ends were trimmed by 1 base and 2 bases, with 9 bases remaining between them. The germline V gene encodes CDR1 MGHDK and CDR2 SYGVNS. The CDR3 is 14 amino acids. TCRdb's copy holds only in-frame clones and misses some; the assay was immunoSEQ multiplex PCR. The sample yields 30,000 to 40,000 clones, over 95% seen once. As for this clone: No antigen is known for it.

The sequenced sample was CD4+ T cells from blood. The chain employs TRBV25-1 and TRBJ2-7; TRBD2 might be the D (5 bases). This sequence was found in a human donor with juvenile idiopathic arthritis. CDR3 bases: TGTGCCAGCAGTGAATGGGGAGTTGCCTACGAGCAGTACTTC. This encodes CASSEWGVAYEQYF.